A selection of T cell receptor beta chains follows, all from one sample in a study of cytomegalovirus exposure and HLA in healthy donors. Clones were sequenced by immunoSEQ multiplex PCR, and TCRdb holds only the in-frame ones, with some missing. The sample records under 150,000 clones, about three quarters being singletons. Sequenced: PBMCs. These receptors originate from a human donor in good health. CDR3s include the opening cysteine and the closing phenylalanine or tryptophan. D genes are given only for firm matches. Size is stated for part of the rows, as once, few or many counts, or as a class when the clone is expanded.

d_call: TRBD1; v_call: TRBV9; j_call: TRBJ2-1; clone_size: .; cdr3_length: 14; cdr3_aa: CASSVGDRVNEQFF; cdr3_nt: TGTGCCAGCAGCGTAGGGGACAGGGTCAATGAGCAGTTCTTC
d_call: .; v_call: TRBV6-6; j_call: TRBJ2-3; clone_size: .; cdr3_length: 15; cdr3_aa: CASTQVTDRTDTQYF; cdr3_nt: TGTGCCAGCACCCAAGTTACAGATCGCACAGATACGCAGTATTTT
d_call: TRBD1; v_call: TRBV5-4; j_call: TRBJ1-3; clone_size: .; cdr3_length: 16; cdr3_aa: CASSWGTGGDGNTIYF; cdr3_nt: TGTGCCAGCAGCTGGGGGACAGGGGGGGATGGAAACACCATATATTTT
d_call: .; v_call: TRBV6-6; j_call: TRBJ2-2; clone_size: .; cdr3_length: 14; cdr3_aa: CASSYPEPPGELFF; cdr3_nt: TGTGCCAGCAGTTACCCCGAGCCACCCGGGGAGCTGTTTTTT
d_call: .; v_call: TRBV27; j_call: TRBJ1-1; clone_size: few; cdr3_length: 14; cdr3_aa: CASSLRGLHTEAFF; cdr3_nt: TGTGCCAGCAGTTTAAGAGGGCTGCACACTGAAGCTTTCTTT
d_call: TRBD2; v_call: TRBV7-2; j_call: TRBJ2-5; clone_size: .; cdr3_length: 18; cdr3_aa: CASSANGLAGGNQETQYF; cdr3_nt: TGTGCCAGCAGCGCCAACGGACTAGCGGGGGGTAACCAAGAGACCCAGTACTTC
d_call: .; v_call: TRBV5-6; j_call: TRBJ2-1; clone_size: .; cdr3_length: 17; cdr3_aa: CASSLASGVSSYNEQFF; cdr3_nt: TGTGCCAGCAGCTTGGCCTCGGGGGTGAGCTCCTACAATGAGCAGTTCTTC
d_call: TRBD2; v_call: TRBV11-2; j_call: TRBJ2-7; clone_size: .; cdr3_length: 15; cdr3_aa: CASSYGRGISYEQYF; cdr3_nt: TGTGCCAGCAGCTATGGGAGGGGAATTTCCTACGAGCAGTACTTC
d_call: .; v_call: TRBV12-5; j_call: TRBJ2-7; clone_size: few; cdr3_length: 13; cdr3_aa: CASGLADYYEQYF; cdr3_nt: TGTGCTAGTGGTTTGGCAGATTACTACGAGCAGTACTTC
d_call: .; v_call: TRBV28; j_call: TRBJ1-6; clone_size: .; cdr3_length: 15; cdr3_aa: CASSRSRGNNSPLHF; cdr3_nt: TGTGCCAGCAGTCGATCAAGGGGAAATAATTCACCCCTCCACTTT
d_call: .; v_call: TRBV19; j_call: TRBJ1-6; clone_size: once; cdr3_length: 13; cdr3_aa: CASSSQRDSPLHF; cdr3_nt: TGTGCCAGTAGTAGTCAGCGTGATTCACCCCTCCACTTT
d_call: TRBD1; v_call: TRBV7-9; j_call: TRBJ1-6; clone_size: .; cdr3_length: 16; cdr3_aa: CASSSYPGQDNSPLHF; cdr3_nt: TGTGCCAGCAGCTCTTATCCGGGACAGGATAATTCACCCCTCCACTTT
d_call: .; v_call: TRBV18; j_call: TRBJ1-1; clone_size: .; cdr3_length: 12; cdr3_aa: CASSPTTAEAFF; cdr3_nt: TGTGCCAGCTCGCCCACGACAGCTGAAGCTTTCTTT
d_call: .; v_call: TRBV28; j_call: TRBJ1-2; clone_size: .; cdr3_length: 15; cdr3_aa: CASSPYSRQVIGYTF; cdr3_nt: TGTGCCAGCAGTCCGTATTCTAGACAGGTCATCGGCTACACCTTC
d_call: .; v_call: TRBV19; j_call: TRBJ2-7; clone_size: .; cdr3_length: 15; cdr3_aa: CASSIDAGVRYEQYF; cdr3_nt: TGTGCCAGTAGTATAGACGCAGGGGTCAGGTACGAGCAGTACTTC
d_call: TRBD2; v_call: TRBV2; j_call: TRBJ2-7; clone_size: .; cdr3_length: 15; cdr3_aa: CASRGGAGASYEQYF; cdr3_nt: TGTGCCAGCAGGGGAGGAGCGGGGGCCTCCTACGAGCAGTACTTC
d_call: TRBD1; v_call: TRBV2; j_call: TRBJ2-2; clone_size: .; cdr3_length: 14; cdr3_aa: CASIGDSRTGELFF; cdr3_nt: TGTGCCAGCATCGGGGACAGTAGGACCGGGGAGCTGTTTTTT
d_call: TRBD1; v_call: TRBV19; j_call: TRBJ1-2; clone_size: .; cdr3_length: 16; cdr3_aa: CASTPFRPGQGDGYTF; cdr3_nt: TGTGCCAGTACCCCTTTCCGACCGGGACAGGGAGATGGCTACACCTTC
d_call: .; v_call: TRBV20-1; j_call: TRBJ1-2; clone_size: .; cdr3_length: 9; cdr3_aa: CSAARGYTF; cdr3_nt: TGCAGTGCTGCCCGGGGCTACACCTTC
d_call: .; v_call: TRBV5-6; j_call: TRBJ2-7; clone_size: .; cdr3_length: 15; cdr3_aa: CASRRARQNSYEQYF; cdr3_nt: TGTGCCAGCAGGAGGGCGAGGCAGAATTCTTACGAGCAGTACTTC
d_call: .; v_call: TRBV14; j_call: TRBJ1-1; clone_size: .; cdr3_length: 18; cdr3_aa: CASSQEMVLPRLGTEAFF; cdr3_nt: TGTGCCAGCAGCCAAGAAATGGTATTACCTCGTCTCGGGACTGAAGCTTTCTTT
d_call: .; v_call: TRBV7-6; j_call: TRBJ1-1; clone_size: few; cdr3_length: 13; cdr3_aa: CASSLKRDTEAFF; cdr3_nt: TGTGCCAGCAGCTTAAAAAGAGACACTGAAGCTTTCTTT
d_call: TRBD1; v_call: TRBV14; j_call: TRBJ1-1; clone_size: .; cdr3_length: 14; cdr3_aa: CASSRRTGGTEAFF; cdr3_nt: TGTGCCAGCAGCCGCCGGACAGGGGGCACTGAAGCTTTCTTT
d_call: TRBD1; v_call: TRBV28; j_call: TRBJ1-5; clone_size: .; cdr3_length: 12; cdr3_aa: CASTGGNQPQHF; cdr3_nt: TGTGCCAGCACAGGGGGGAATCAGCCCCAGCATTTT
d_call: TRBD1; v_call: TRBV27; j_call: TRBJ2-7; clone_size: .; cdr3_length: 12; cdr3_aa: CASGTGHYEQYF; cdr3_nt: TGTGCCAGCGGGACAGGCCACTACGAGCAGTACTTC
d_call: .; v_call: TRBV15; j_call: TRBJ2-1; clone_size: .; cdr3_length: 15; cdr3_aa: CATSSTGDWGEEQFF; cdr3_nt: TGTGCCACCAGCTCCACAGGGGACTGGGGGGAGGAGCAGTTCTTC
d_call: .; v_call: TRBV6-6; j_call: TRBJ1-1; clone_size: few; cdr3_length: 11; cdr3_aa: CDGEENTEAFF; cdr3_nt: TGTGATGGTGAGGAGAACACTGAAGCTTTCTTT
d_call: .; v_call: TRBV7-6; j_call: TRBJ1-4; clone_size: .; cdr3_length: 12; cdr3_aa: CASSWGDEKLFF; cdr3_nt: TGTGCCAGCAGCTGGGGGGATGAAAAACTGTTTTTT
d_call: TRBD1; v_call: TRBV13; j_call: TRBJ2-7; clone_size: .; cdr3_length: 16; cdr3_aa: CASSLGTGGWVDEQYF; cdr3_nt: TGTGCCAGCAGCCTAGGGACAGGGGGATGGGTGGACGAGCAGTACTTC
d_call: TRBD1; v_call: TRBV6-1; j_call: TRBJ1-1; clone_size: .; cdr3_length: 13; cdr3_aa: CASIEGARTEAFF; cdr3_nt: TGTGCCAGCATCGAGGGGGCGCGGACTGAAGCTTTCTTT
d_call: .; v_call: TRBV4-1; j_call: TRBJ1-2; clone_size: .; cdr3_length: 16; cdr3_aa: CASSQGPKIAAYGYTF; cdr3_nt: TGCGCCAGCAGCCAAGGACCGAAGATCGCGGCATATGGCTACACCTTC
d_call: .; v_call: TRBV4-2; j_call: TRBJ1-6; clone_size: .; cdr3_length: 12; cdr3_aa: CASSHPGSPLHF; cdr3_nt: TGTGCCAGCAGCCACCCCGGGTCACCCCTCCACTTT
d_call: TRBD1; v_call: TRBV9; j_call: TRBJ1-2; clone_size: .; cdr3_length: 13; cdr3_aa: CASSGQGAVGYTF; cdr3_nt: TGTGCCAGCAGCGGACAGGGGGCGGTTGGCTACACCTTC
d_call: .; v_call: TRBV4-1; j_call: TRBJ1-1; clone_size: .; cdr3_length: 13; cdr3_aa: CASSLRGNTEAFF; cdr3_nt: TGCGCCAGCAGCCTCCGGGGGAACACTGAAGCTTTCTTT
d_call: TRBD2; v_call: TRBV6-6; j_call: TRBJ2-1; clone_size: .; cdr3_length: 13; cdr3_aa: CASSTSGGNEQFF; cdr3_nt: TGTGCCAGCAGTACTAGCGGGGGCAATGAGCAGTTCTTC
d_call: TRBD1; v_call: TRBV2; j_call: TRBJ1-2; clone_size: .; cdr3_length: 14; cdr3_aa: CASGFWDRGYGYTF; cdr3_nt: TGTGCCAGCGGGTTTTGGGACAGGGGGTATGGCTACACCTTC
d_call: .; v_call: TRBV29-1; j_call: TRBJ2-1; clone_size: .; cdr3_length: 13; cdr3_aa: CSVRSPLVGEQFF; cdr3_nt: TGCAGCGTTCGATCCCCCCTGGTCGGTGAGCAGTTCTTC
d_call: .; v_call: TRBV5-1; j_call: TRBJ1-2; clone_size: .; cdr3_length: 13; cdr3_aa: CASSSGGAYGYTF; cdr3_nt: TGCGCCAGCAGCTCTGGAGGCGCCTATGGCTACACCTTC
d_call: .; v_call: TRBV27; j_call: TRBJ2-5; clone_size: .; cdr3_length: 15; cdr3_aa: CASSLSMGGGETQYF; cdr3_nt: TGTGCCAGCAGTTTATCGATGGGAGGCGGGGAGACCCAGTACTTC
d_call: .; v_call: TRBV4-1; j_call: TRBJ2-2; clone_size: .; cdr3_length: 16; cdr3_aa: CASTPQGQRVVGELFF; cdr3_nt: TGCGCCAGTACCCCACAGGGGCAGCGGGTGGTCGGGGAGCTGTTTTTT
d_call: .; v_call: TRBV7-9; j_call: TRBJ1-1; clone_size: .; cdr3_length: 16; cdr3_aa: CASSLDRHSSNTEAFF; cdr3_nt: TGTGCCAGCAGCTTAGACAGGCACAGTTCGAACACTGAAGCTTTCTTT
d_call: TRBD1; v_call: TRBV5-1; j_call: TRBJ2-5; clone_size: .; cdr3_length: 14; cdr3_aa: CASSPGGLQETQYF; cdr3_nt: TGCGCCAGCAGCCCAGGGGGCCTCCAAGAGACCCAGTACTTC
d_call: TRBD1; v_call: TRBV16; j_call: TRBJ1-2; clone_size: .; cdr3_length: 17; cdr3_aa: CASSQGSGQGSYYGYTF; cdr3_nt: TGTGCCAGCAGCCAAGGATCGGGACAGGGGAGCTACTATGGCTACACCTTC
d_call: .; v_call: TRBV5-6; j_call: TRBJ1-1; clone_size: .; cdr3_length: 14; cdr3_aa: CASSFSGHLDRAFF; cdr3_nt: TGTGCCAGCAGCTTTTCGGGACACCTGGATAGAGCTTTCTTT
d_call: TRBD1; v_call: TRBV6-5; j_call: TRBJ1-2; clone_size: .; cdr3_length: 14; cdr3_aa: CASSGTGSDYGYTF; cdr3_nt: TGTGCCAGCAGCGGGACAGGGTCCGACTATGGCTACACCTTC
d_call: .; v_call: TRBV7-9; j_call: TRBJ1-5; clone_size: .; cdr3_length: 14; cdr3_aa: CASSLPYSNQPQHF; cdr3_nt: TGTGCCAGCAGCTTGCCCTATAGCAATCAGCCCCAGCATTTT
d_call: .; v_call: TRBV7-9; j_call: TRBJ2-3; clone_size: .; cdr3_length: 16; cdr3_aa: CASSLGRESSRDTQYF; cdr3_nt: TGTGCCAGCAGCTTAGGCCGGGAGTCTAGCAGAGATACGCAGTATTTT
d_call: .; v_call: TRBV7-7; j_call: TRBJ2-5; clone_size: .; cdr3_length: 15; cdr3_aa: CASSLAPAGQETQYF; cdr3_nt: TGTGCCAGCAGCTTAGCGCCGGCAGGACAAGAGACCCAGTACTTC
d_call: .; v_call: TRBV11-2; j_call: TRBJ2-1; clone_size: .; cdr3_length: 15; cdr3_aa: CASSPPNNRGNEQFF; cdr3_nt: TGTGCCAGCAGCCCGCCCAACAACCGGGGCAATGAGCAGTTCTTC
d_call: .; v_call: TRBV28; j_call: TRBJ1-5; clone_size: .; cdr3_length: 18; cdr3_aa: CASSLLTFRRTDNQPQHF; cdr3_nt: TGTGCCAGCAGTTTACTCACTTTTAGGCGCACAGACAATCAGCCCCAGCATTTT
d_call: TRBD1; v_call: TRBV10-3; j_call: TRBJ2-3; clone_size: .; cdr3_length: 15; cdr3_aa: CAIGETGVEADTQYF; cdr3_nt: TGTGCCATCGGTGAGACAGGGGTTGAGGCAGATACGCAGTATTTT
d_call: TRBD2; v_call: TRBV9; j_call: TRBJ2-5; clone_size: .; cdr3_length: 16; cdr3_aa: CASSVVLAGGKETQYF; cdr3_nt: TGTGCCAGCAGCGTAGTACTAGCGGGGGGAAAAGAGACCCAGTACTTC
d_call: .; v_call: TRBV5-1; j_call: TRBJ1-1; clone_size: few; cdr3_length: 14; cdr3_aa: CASSLAAGDTEAFF; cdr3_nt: TGCGCCAGCAGCTTGGCCGCAGGGGATACTGAAGCTTTCTTT
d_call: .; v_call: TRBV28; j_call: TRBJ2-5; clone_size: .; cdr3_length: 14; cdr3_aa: CASSPPTGQETQYF; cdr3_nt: TGTGCCAGCAGTCCACCGACAGGCCAAGAGACCCAGTACTTC
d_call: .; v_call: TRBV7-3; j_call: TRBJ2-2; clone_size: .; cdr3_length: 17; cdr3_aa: CASSPHGATGSTGELFF; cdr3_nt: TGTGCCAGCAGCCCACATGGGGCGACAGGTTCCACCGGGGAGCTGTTTTTT